These T cell receptor beta chains were read from a single sample in a study of blood T cell repertoires in COVID-19. Some clones are missing from TCRdb's copy, which holds only in-frame ones; the method was immunoSEQ multiplex PCR. In the table there are about 45,000 clones, approximately 80% of which are singletons. Sequenced sample: peripheral blood. The receptors stem from a human donor in a cohort sampled during active COVID-19. CDR3s include the opening cysteine and the closing phenylalanine or tryptophan. A D gene is named only where the DNA matches it firmly. Some rows mark clone size as missing; the rest say once, few, many or name a class of expanded clone.

abundance,v_gene,j_gene,d_gene,CDR3aa,CDR3nt
once,TRBV11-2,TRBJ1-1,TRBD1,CASSHGQGEGTEAFF,TGTGCCAGCAGCCATGGACAGGGGGAGGGCACTGAAGCTTTCTTT
.,TRBV5-4,TRBJ1-3,.,CASSPDSYSGNTIYF,TGTGCCAGCAGCCCCGACAGTTACTCTGGAAACACCATATATTTT
.,TRBV20-1,TRBJ1-4,.,CSASRRVSEKLFF,TGCAGTGCTAGTCGGAGGGTTAGTGAAAAACTGTTTTTT
.,TRBV7-2,TRBJ1-5,.,CASSLMSGVGQPQHF,TGTGCCAGCAGCTTAATGTCAGGGGTCGGTCAGCCCCAGCATTTT
.,TRBV11-2,TRBJ2-5,.,CASSLDRGKETQYF,TGTGCCAGCAGCTTAGACCGCGGGAAAGAGACCCAGTACTTC
.,TRBV5-5,TRBJ1-1,.,CASSLAGRATEAFF,TGTGCCAGCAGCTTGGCGGGCAGGGCCACTGAAGCTTTCTTT
few,TRBV11-2,TRBJ2-1,TRBD2,CASSLFGRRTSGRAEQFF,TGTGCCAGCAGCTTATTTGGGAGGAGGACTAGCGGGAGAGCAGAGCAGTTCTTC
.,TRBV11-2,TRBJ2-3,TRBD1,CASSSYRGRGDTQYF,TGTGCCAGCAGCTCCTACAGGGGGCGGGGAGATACGCAGTATTTT
.,TRBV3-1/TRBV3-2,TRBJ1-2,.,CASSQDPLRQAPYGYTF,TGTGCCAGCAGCCAAGATCCTTTAAGGCAGGCCCCCTATGGCTACACCTTC
once,TRBV5-1,TRBJ1-4,TRBD1,CASSWGTGDGDEKLFF,TGCGCCAGCAGCTGGGGGACAGGGGATGGGGATGAAAAACTGTTTTTT
.,TRBV5-1,TRBJ2-7,TRBD1,CASSLGGSGGYEVHSYEQYF,TGCGCCAGCAGCTTGGGAGGTTCAGGGGGCTATGAAGTCCACTCCTACGAGCAGTACTTC
.,TRBV6-2/TRBV6-3,TRBJ1-4,.,CASSYSIEQGRGNEKLFF,TGTGCCAGCAGTTACTCGATCGAGCAGGGGCGCGGTAATGAAAAACTGTTTTTT
.,TRBV18,TRBJ2-3,.,CASSPEYSDTQYF,TGTGCCAGCTCACCCGAGTATTCAGATACGCAGTATTTT
once,TRBV30,TRBJ1-1,.,CAWSLLGGENTEAFF,TGTGCCTGGAGTCTCTTGGGTGGAGAGAACACTGAAGCTTTCTTT
.,TRBV24-1,TRBJ2-1,TRBD2,CATSDLGSLAGAKFF,TGTGCCACCAGTGATTTGGGGTCATTAGCGGGAGCAAAGTTCTTC
.,TRBV5-5,TRBJ2-3,.,CASSLAPEAGVQDTQYF,TGTGCCAGCAGCTTGGCCCCTGAAGCGGGCGTTCAAGATACGCAGTATTTT
.,TRBV30,TRBJ1-2,TRBD1,CAWSGDHRDRGQGGYTF,TGTGCCTGGAGCGGAGACCACCGGGACAGGGGGCAGGGTGGCTACACCTTC
few,TRBV7-9,TRBJ1-2,.,CASSHGQNYGYTF,TGTGCCAGCAGCCATGGACAGAACTATGGCTACACCTTC
.,TRBV24-1,TRBJ2-5,.,CATSDRRGETQYF,TGTGCCACCAGTGATAGGCGAGGGGAGACCCAGTACTTC
.,TRBV7-2,TRBJ1-1,.,CASSLLMAGGAFF,TGTGCCAGCAGCTTACTTATGGCGGGGGGAGCTTTCTTT
.,TRBV18,TRBJ2-7,TRBD1,CASSPARDSYEQYF,TGTGCCAGCTCACCCGCCCGGGACAGCTACGAGCAGTACTTC
.,TRBV5-1,TRBJ2-5,TRBD2,CASSFLGLAGVGETQYF,TGCGCCAGCAGCTTCCTTGGACTAGCGGGAGTCGGGGAGACCCAGTACTTC
.,TRBV4-1,TRBJ2-7,.,CASSQAVAGVAYEQYF,TGCGCCAGCAGCCAAGCCGTGGCAGGGGTGGCCTACGAGCAGTACTTC